Presented here are 28 T cell receptor beta chains from one specimen sequenced in a study of prognosis after radiotherapy for stage I lung cancer. Template was genomic DNA; TCR beta CDR3 amplified in two multiplex PCR rounds. Used in first-round PCR were primers specific to each TRBV and TRBJ gene. TCRdb reprocessed the multiplex PCR reads via MiXCR and lists one record per CDR3 protein. The sample has under 20,000 distinct CDR3 sequences, about 40% seen once. This material consisted of PBMCs, taken before or after stereotactic body radiation therapy (not recorded which). These receptors were collected from a donor over 45 with non-small cell lung cancer.

This clonotype was observed at least ten times. The chain is built from TRBV28 and TRBJ2-3, with TRBD1 as a possible D gene (7 bases). CDR1 and CDR2 from the germline V gene are MDHEN and SYDVKM. The CDR3 consists of 17 residues. V was pared by 1 base and J by 0 bases, with 14 bases between. The DNA for the CDR3 is TGTGCCAGCAGTTTATTAGGAGGGGGCGGTAGCACAGATACGCAGTATTTT. Amino acids: CASSLLGGGGSTDTQYF.

This chain uses TRBV6-1 with TRBJ1-2; weak D call: TRBD1 (5 bases). Trimming stripped 0 bases from V and 8 bases from J, with 13 bases between. The length of the CDR3 is 14 residues. In germline, CDR1 is MNHNS, CDR2 SASEGT. CDR3 protein: CASSEAPQVTGYTF. Here the CDR3 DNA reads TGTGCCAGCAGTGAAGCGCCACAGGTAACCGGCTACACCTTC.

This chain joins TRBV7-3 and TRBJ2-2; D remains ambiguous. Per the germline V gene, CDR1 is SGHTA and CDR2 is FQGTGA. Trimming cost V 4 bases and J 3 bases, with 9 bases left between them. The CDR3 covers 14 residues. The CDR3 nucleotides read TGTGCCAGCAGCTATTTCGCGGACACCGGGGAGCTGTTTTTT. Its translation is CASSYFADTGELFF. Looking up the rest from reference TRBV7-3 and TRBJ2-2 gives the full variable domain: GAGVSQTPSNKVTEKGKYVELRCDPISGHTALYWYRQSLGQGPEFLIYFQGTGAADDSGLPNDRFFAVRPEGSVSTLKIQRTERGDSAVYLCASSYFADTGELFFGEGSRLTVL.

The chain combines TRBV6-1 with TRBJ1-5; possibly TRBD1 for D (5 bases). The CDR3 loop spans 16 amino acids. The germline CDR1 and CDR2 sequences are MNHNS and SASEGT. V was cut by 7 bases and J by 4 bases, with 20 bases left in between. CDR3 nucleotide sequence: TGTGCCAGCATCCTCGGGTTGGGGCTACTAAATCAGCCCCAGCATTTT. Translation: CASILGLGLLNQPQHF.

This clonotype is medium-sized within its sample. Here the CDR3 DNA reads TGTGCCAGTAGTATAACCCGTGACAGTGCCTACTCTAACTATGGCTACACCTTC. Its translation is CASSITRDSAYSNYGYTF. The chain is built from TRBV19 and TRBJ1-2, with D tentatively TRBD1 (5 bases). Between the trimmed V and J ends, which lost 2 bases and 0 bases, there was a span of 19 bases. This CDR3 is 18 amino acids long. The germline CDR1 and CDR2 sequences are LNHDA and SQIVND (reference sequence).

DNA of the CDR3: TGCGCCAGCAGTCCCCGACTGGGAGGGGGCACAGATACGCAGTATTTT. Its translation: CASSPRLGGGTDTQYF. This rearrangement joins TRBV5-1 to TRBJ2-3; 7 positions agree with TRBD2. This CDR3 has 16 amino acids. Germline CDR1 is SGHRS and CDR2 is YFSETQ. J lost 1 base, V lost 5 bases, and 10 bases had no gene match. The variable domain in full, with the rest retrieved from reference TRBV5-1 and TRBJ2-3, is KAGVTQTPRYLIKTRGQQVTLSCSPISGHRSVSWYQQTPGQGLQFLFEYFSETQRNKGNFPGRFSGRQFSNSRSEMNVSTLELGDSALYLCASSPRLGGGTDTQYFGPGTRLTVL.

At least ten counts were recorded for this clonotype. The V and J genes are TRBV7-9 and TRBJ1-2; possibly TRBD1 for D (5 bases). This CDR3 spans 15 amino acids. Germline lookup yields CDR1 SEHNR and CDR2 FQNEAQ (reference sequence). V was clipped by 4 bases and J by 5 bases, with 17 bases between them. The CDR3 sequence: CASSSGQGREYGYTF. CDR3 DNA sequence: TGTGCCAGCAGCTCAGGCCAGGGTCGTGAGTATGGCTACACCTTC.

This clonotype occurred many times. This chain links TRBV7-3 with TRBJ1-1; D uncertain. Germline lookup yields CDR1 SGHTA and CDR2 FQGTGA. The V end lost 4 bases, the J end lost 0 bases, and 6 bases lay between the germline ends. This CDR3 has 13 residues. CDR3 in amino acids: CASSSFMNTEAFF. The CDR3 DNA reads as TGTGCCAGCAGCTCATTTATGAACACTGAAGCTTTCTTT.

The chain joins TRBV6-2 or TRBV6-3 to TRBJ2-7; TRBD1 matches at 9 bases. The CDR3 contains 14 residues. Losses at the gene ends were 8 bases for V and 0 bases for J; bases not matched to a gene: 5. The germline CDR1 and CDR2 sequences are MNHEY and SVGEGT. The DNA of the CDR3 is TGTGCCAGCGGCAGACAGGGGGGCTCCTACGAGCAGTACTTC. It translates to CASGRQGGSYEQYF.

Ten or more counts support this clonotype. V gene TRBV15 combines with J gene TRBJ2-1, with 8 bases fitting TRBD2. J lost 12 bases, V lost 0 bases, and 7 bases had no gene match. CDR3 length equals 14 residues. Germline CDR1 and CDR2: LNHNV and YYDKDF (reference sequence). CDR3 nucleotide sequence: TGTGCCACCAGCAGAGAACGGGAGGGCCGGTGGCAGTTCTTC. It codes for CATSREREGRWQFF.

The chain joins TRBV12-3 or TRBV12-4 to TRBJ1-2; 9 nucleotides align to TRBD1. The J segment lost 4 bases and the V segment lost 6 bases, leaving 9 bases of the junction unmatched. The CDR3 is 15 residues long. CDR3 amino acids: CASSHRTGDSYGYTF. The CDR3 region has the DNA TGTGCCAGCAGCCATCGGACAGGGGACTCCTATGGCTACACCTTC.

The chain employs TRBV7-8 and TRBJ1-2; D possibly corresponds to TRBD1 (5 bases). Trimming cost V 6 bases and J 0 bases, with 8 bases left between them. The CDR3 contains 13 residues. CDR1 and CDR2 from the germline V gene are SGHVS and FQNEAQ. The CDR3 bases are TGTGCCAGCAGTTGGGGGTCTAACTATGGCTACACCTTC. Translating it yields CASSWGSNYGYTF.

The sample holds many counts of this clonotype. The rearrangement joins TRBV4-1 to TRBJ1-5; D gene uncertain. V was shortened by 1 base and J by 1 base, with 14 bases between the two germline ends. CDR3 size: 17 residues. The germline CDR1 and CDR2 sequences are MGHRA and YSYEKL. The CDR3: CASSQAPWRGSNQPQHF. CDR3 DNA: TGCGCCAGCAGCCAAGCCCCGTGGAGAGGGAGCAATCAGCCCCAGCATTTT.

Concerning this clonotype: A far larger clone lies a single base away; this is likely a read error. This chain connects TRBV27 to TRBJ1-5, with 10 bases that match TRBD1. The CDR3 is made up of 17 amino acids. The trim removed 4 bases at V and 7 bases at J, leaving 13 bases unmatched. Germline V gene sequence: CDR1 MNHEY, CDR2 SMNVEV (reference sequence). CDR3 coding DNA: TGTGCCAGCAGTTACTATATAGGGACAGGGGTGCAACAGCCCCAGCATTTT. It yields the protein CASSYYIGTGVQQPQHF.

This clonotype was counted many times. The rearrangement uses TRBV11-3 and TRBJ2-7, with 12 bases aligning to TRBD2. The CDR3 is 16 residues long. Trimming removed 7 bases from V and 3 bases from J; junction bases left unmatched: 10. The V gene's germline CDR1 is SGHNT and CDR2 YENEEA. The chain's CDR3 is CASTSPPLAGGYEQYF. The CDR3 DNA sequence: TGTGCCAGCACCTCCCCGCCACTAGCGGGAGGCTACGAGCAGTACTTC.

The chain has TRBV30 and TRBJ1-2; no reliable D call. Per germline, CDR1 GTSNPN and CDR2 SVGIG (reference sequence). V was trimmed by 1 base and J by 2 bases, leaving 8 bases between them. This CDR3 is 13 amino acids long. The CDR3 nucleotides read TGTGCCTGGAGTGGTGCGGGGAACTATGGCTACACCTTC. Protein sequence: CAWSGAGNYGYTF. The complete variable domain, with remaining parts taken from reference TRBV30 and TRBJ1-2, reads SQTIHQWPATLVQPVGSPLSLECTVEGTSNPNLYWYRQAAGRGLQLLFYSVGIGQISSEVPQNLSASRPQDRQFILSSKKLLLSDSGFYLCAWSGAGNYGYTFGSGTRLTVV.

Many counts were recorded for this clonotype. The chain has TRBV2 and TRBJ2-2, with TRBD2 as a possible D gene (6 bases). V lost 8 bases and J lost 0, with 13 bases in between. This CDR3 is 15 amino acids long. Per the germline V gene, CDR1 is SNHLY and CDR2 is FYNNEI. CDR3 nucleotide sequence: TGTGCCAGCTCTAGGGAGGCCTCGAACACCGGGGAGCTGTTTTTT. Protein: CASSREASNTGELFF. The whole variable domain, remainder taken from reference TRBV2 and TRBJ2-2, is EPEVTQTPSHQVTQMGQEVILRCVPISNHLYFYWYRQILGQKVEFLVSFYNNEISEKSEIFDDQFSVERPDGSNFTLKIRSTKLEDSAMYFCASSREASNTGELFFGEGSRLTVL.

The J gene is TRBJ1-3, the V gene TRBV20-1; 9 bases are a match to TRBD1. Germline V gives CDR1 DFQATT, CDR2 SNEGSKA (reference sequence). The trim removed 0 bases at V and 4 bases at J, leaving 4 bases unmatched. CDR3 length: 15 residues. CDR3 sequence reads: CSAREGTGSGNTIYF. As DNA, the CDR3 is TGCAGTGCTAGAGAGGGGACAGGGTCCGGAAACACCATATATTTT.

The CDR3 sequence: CASAQSRSYEQYF. The CDR3 DNA is TGTGCCAGCGCGCAATCCCGGTCTTACGAGCAGTACTTC. The chain uses TRBV28 and TRBJ2-7; no clear D. CDR1 MDHEN and CDR2 SYDVKM come from the germline V gene. V was clipped by 8 bases and J by 4 bases, with 15 bases between them. The CDR3 loop spans 13 amino acids.

The V call is TRBV20-1, the J call TRBJ2-3; TRBD2 aligns across 8 bases. This CDR3 contains 17 residues. The germline V gene has CDR1 DFQATT and CDR2 SNEGSKA (reference sequence). Trimming took 0 bases from V and 2 from J; bases not matched to a gene: 10. CDR3 loop: CSARDPSTSGSTDTQYF. Here the CDR3 DNA reads TGCAGTGCTAGAGATCCCTCCACTAGCGGATCCACAGATACGCAGTATTTT.

The chain uses TRBV28 and TRBJ2-6; D may be TRBD2 (5 bases). CDR1 is MDHEN, CDR2 SYDVKM, per germline. V lost 5 bases, J lost 2 bases, and 10 bases lay in between. The CDR3 has 15 residues. CDR3 in DNA: TGTGCCAGCAGTCCCGGACTTGCTGGGGCCAACGTCCTGACTTTC. It translates to CASSPGLAGANVLTF.

By sample fraction, this clonotype is medium-sized (0.01 to 0.1%). The chain couples TRBV6-7 to TRBJ1-2; D might be TRBD1 (6 bases). TRBV6-7 belongs to the ORF category, with a function that is uncertain. The CDR3 runs 18 residues. V gave up 5 bases and J gave up 3 bases, with 25 bases separating them. CDR3 protein: CASSHTPGGGRSDYGYTF. In DNA, the CDR3 is TGTGCCAGCAGTCATACGCCCGGGGGGGGCAGGAGTGACTATGGCTACACCTTC.

This clonotype was counted only a few times. The rearrangement uses TRBV20-1 and TRBJ2-7; possibly TRBD2 for D (5 bases). The CDR3 loop spans 15 amino acids. From germline, CDR1 is DFQATT and CDR2 SNEGSKA (reference sequence). V gave up 6 bases and J gave up 0 bases, with 18 bases separating them. CDR3 DNA: TGCAGTGCCCAGAGAGGCCGTGACTACTCCTACGAGCAGTACTTC. Translating gives CSAQRGRDYSYEQYF.

For this clonotype: Given a much more abundant clone one base away, this may be a read error. This chain joins TRBV20-1 and TRBJ2-4, with a possible D match to TRBD2 (5 bases). The CDR3 has 15 amino acids. V was shortened by 1 base and J by 0 bases, with 10 bases between the two germline ends. Germline-derived CDR1 and CDR2 are DFQATT and SNEGSKA (reference sequence). CDR3 sequence (DNA): TGCAGTGCTAGAGGGAGGAAGGCAGCCAAAAACATTCAGTACTTC. Amino acids: CSARGRKAAKNIQYF.

This clonotype was found many times. This chain uses TRBV5-4 with TRBJ2-1; 7 nucleotides match TRBD2. The trim removed 1 base at V and 9 bases at J, leaving 4 bases unmatched. The CDR3 is 13 amino acids. Per germline, CDR1 SGHNT and CDR2 YYREEE (reference sequence). The CDR3 region has the DNA TGTGCCAGCAGCTTGTCAAGGGAGGGTGAGCAGTTCTTC. It yields the protein CASSLSREGEQFF.

With regard to this clonotype: With only one base between it and a far larger clone, this is likely a read error. The gene calls are TRBV6-4 and TRBJ1-1, with a weak D call TRBD1 (5 bases). Looked up from germline, CDR1 is MRHNA and CDR2 is SNTAGT. This CDR3 has 11 residues. In nucleotides, the CDR3 is TGTGCCAGCAGTGGAGGGGCTGAATCTTTCTTT. It encodes CASSGGAESFF.

This clonotype has a count of ten or more. J is TRBJ2-3 and V is TRBV12-3 or TRBV12-4; maybe TRBD1 (6 bases). Trimming took 4 bases from V and 3 from J, leaving 11 bases between them. This CDR3 is 14 amino acids long. Written as DNA, the CDR3 is TGTGCCAGCAGTTCCGGGACATGGACAGATACGCAGTATTTT. Its protein is CASSSGTWTDTQYF.

V and J are TRBV28 and TRBJ1-6, with no clear D. V lost 6 bases, J lost 0 bases, and 12 bases lay in between. The CDR3 is 16 amino acids. CDR1 is MDHEN and CDR2 is SYDVKM in the germline V gene. The CDR3 region is CASSLPDDSYNSPLHF. In DNA, the CDR3 is TGTGCCAGCAGCCTCCCGGATGACTCCTATAATTCACCCCTCCACTTT.